The sequence of this T cell receptor beta chain was determined in a study of blood T cell repertoires in COVID-19. Study overall: Material from acute and convalescent COVID-19 was sourced from the United States, Italy and Spain. T cells, B-cell-depleted T cells, or PBMCs supplied cDNA or gDNA.

This CDR3 has 14 amino acids. With V trimmed by 4 bases and J by 6 bases, 7 bases remained unmatched. Looked up from germline, CDR1 is ENHRY and CDR2 is SYGVKD. With respect to this clone: Additional DNA sequences in this sample encode the identical CDR3.

Authors' data handling: Estimates of nucleated cell counts were drawn from the amplification of reference gene primers. The assay was immunoSEQ multiplex PCR, and TCRdb's table has in-frame clones only and misses some. Clone size and V and J calls were adopted from that table, with D and trimming inferred from the DNA. The sample consists of some 380,000 clones, around 90% of them appearing once. The chain is built from TRBV10-3 and TRBJ1-2, with 8 bases matching TRBD1. Source material: peripheral blood. The sequence came from a man between 18 and 29 years old with active or convalescent COVID-19. CDR3 protein: CAISAKDRANGYTF. The CDR3 DNA reads as TGTGCCATCAGTGCAAAGGACAGGGCTAATGGCTACACCTTC.